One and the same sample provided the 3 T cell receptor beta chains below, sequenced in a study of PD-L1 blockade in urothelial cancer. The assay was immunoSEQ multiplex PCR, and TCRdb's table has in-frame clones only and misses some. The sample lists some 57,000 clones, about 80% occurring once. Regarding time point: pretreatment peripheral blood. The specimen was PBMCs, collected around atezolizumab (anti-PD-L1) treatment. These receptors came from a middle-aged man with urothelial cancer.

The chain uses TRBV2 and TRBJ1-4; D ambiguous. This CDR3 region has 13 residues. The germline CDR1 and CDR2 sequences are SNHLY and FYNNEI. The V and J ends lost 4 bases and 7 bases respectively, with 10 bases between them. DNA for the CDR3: TGTGCCAGCAGTGGGCCCCCAGGTGAAAAACTGTTTTTT. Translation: CASSGPPGEKLFF.

The CDR3 nucleotides are TGTGCCAGCAGTTCATCCGGGACAGTACCCAATGAGCAGTTCTTC. Its protein product is CASSSSGTVPNEQFF. The chain carries TRBV6-5 and TRBJ2-1; 7 bases line up with TRBD1. The CDR3 spans 15 residues. The junction had 9 bases not matched to a gene; V was cut back by 4 bases and J by 6 bases. Germline V gives CDR1 MNHEY, CDR2 SVGAGI.

CDR3 sequence: CASSTNGLEQYF. The CDR3 DNA follows: TGTGCCAGCAGTACCAATGGGCTTGAGCAGTACTTC. The V and J genes are TRBV6-1 and TRBJ2-7; D remains unclear. Trimming removed 5 bases at V and 7 bases at J, with 12 bases between. The CDR3 is 12 residues long. In germline, CDR1 is MNHNS, CDR2 SASEGT.